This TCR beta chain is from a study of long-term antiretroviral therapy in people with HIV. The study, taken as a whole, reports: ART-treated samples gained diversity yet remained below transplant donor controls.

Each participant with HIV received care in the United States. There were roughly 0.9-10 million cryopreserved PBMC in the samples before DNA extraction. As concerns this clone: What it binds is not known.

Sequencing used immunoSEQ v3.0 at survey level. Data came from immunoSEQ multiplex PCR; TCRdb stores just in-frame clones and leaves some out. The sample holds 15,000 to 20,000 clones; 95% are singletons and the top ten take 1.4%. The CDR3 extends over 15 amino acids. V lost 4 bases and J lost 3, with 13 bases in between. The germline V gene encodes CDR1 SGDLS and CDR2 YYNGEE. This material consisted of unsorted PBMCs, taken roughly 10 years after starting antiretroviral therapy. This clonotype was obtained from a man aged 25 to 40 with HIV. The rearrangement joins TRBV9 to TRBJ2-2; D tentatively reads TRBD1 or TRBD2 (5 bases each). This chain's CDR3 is CASSSGTAHTGELFF. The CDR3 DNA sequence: TGTGCCAGCAGCTCTGGGACGGCCCACACCGGGGAGCTGTTTTTT. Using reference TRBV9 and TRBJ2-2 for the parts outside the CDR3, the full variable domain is DSGVTQTPKHLITATGQRVTLRCSPRSGDLSVYWYQQSLDQGLQFLIQYYNGEERAKGNILERFSAQQFPDLHSELNLSSLELGDSALYFCASSSGTAHTGELFFGEGSRLTVL.